This T cell receptor beta chain emerged from a study of cytomegalovirus exposure and HLA in healthy donors. Findings and limits, study-wide: The majority of TCR sequences were rare, yet some public TCRs appeared in many donors. Overall, approximately 150 TCR beta chains were annotated as cytomegalovirus-associated.

This table comes from immunoSEQ multiplex PCR, and its TCRdb copy is limited to in-frame clones, with some not included. The sample contains roughly 86,000 clones, around 96% of which appear only once. CDR1 is MGHRA, CDR2 YSYEKL, per germline. This CDR3 has 15 residues. V lost 0 bases and J 12 bases, leaving 17 bases between the germline ends. Concerning this clone: Its antigen is not identified.

The clonotype comes from a man between 18 and 35 years old in good health and CMV-seropositive. Sequencing was done on a sample of PBMCs. The V gene is TRBV4-1, the J gene TRBJ2-2; unclear D gene. CDR3 sequence: CASSQDLSFRSQLFF. The CDR3 nucleotides read TGCGCCAGCAGCCAAGATTTAAGTTTTCGGAGTCAGCTGTTTTTT.